Presented here are 17 T cell receptor beta chains from one specimen sequenced in a study of T cell repertoires in cytomegalovirus infection. TCRdb ran MiXCR on the reads and lists one entry per CDR3 protein. The table includes 26,000 or so distinct CDR3 sequences, roughly a fifth detected once. Their recognized antigens are unknown. Sequenced here: CD8+ T cells from cultured PBMCs, sampled from culture after CMV antigen stimulation. The receptors come from a human donor in good health (CMV status not recorded). Some clones in this sample may be carry-over from other donors' samples.

The chain joins TRBV7-2 to TRBJ2-7; D remains unclear. V dropped 2 bases and J dropped 2 bases, with 7 bases sitting between them. There are 13 residues in the CDR3. Germline V CDR1 and CDR2: SGHTA, FQGNSA. The CDR3 sequence is CASSLSPTYEQYF. CDR3 in DNA: TGTGCCAGCAGCTTATCTCCGACCTACGAGCAGTACTTC.

The table lists this clonotype with many counts. V usage is TRBV7-9 and J usage is TRBJ2-5, with a tentative D call TRBD1 (5 bases). The CDR3 consists of 14 residues. Looked up from germline, CDR1 is SEHNR and CDR2 is FQNEAQ (reference sequence). V dropped 3 bases and J dropped 5 bases, with 13 bases sitting between them. The CDR3 here is CASSLGQGVETQYF. CDR3 coding DNA: TGTGCCAGCAGCTTGGGCCAAGGGGTTGAGACCCAGTACTTC.

The chain carries TRBV11-2 and TRBJ1-6; perhaps TRBD1 as D (5 bases). There are 13 residues in the CDR3. V lost 3 bases and J lost 9, with 9 bases in between. The V gene's germline CDR1 is SGHAT and CDR2 FQNNGV. The CDR3 DNA follows: TGTGCCAGCAGCTTGGGGACGGGTTCACCCCTCCACTTT. This codes for CASSLGTGSPLHF.

The chain recombines TRBV7-2 with TRBJ2-3, with unresolved D. Trimming took off 3 bases at V and 4 bases at J, with 17 bases between the two ends. Germline V gene lookup returns CDR1 SGHTA and CDR2 FQGNSA. The CDR3 extends over 16 amino acids. The CDR3 DNA follows: TGTGCCAGCAGCTTCCCCCCCCGACCGGCCTCAGATACGCAGTATTTT. This translates into CASSFPPRPASDTQYF.

The chain is built from TRBV4-3 and TRBJ1-2; D gene ambiguous. CDR3 size: 17 residues. V was trimmed by 0 bases and J by 2 bases, leaving 16 bases between them. Germline CDR1 LGHNA, CDR2 YSLEER. CDR3 in DNA: TGCGCCAGCAGCCAAGATTTAGTGACATCCATCAACTATGGCTACACCTTC. The encoded protein is CASSQDLVTSINYGYTF.

The chain carries TRBV13 and TRBJ2-5; 7 positions match TRBD1. Trimming removed 7 bases from V and 2 bases from J; junction bases left unmatched: 4. Per germline, CDR1 PRHDT and CDR2 FYEKMQ (reference sequence). The CDR3 spans 13 residues. DNA of the CDR3: TGTGCCAGCATGGGCAGGGGGCAAGAGACCCAGTACTTC. Translating gives CASMGRGQETQYF.

This clonotype was seen a handful of times. J is TRBJ2-5 and V is TRBV28; no clear D gene. This CDR3 contains 15 residues. Germline lookup yields CDR1 MDHEN and CDR2 SYDVKM. Trimming left V 1 base short and J 1 base short, with 10 bases between. This chain's CDR3 is CASSLYSLPQETQYF. For the CDR3, the DNA is TGTGCCAGCAGTTTATACAGCCTCCCCCAAGAGACCCAGTACTTC.

V and J are TRBV6-1 and TRBJ2-1; perhaps TRBD1 as D (5 bases). V lost 5 bases to trimming and J lost 4 bases, with 9 bases between them. CDR1 and CDR2 from the germline V gene are MNHNS and SASEGT. CDR3 size: 13 residues. The CDR3, as DNA: TGTGCCAGCAGTTTCAGGGAATACAATGAGCAGTTCTTC. The encoded protein is CASSFREYNEQFF.

The V call is TRBV7-2, the J call TRBJ1-1, with D perhaps matching TRBD1 (6 bases). CDR3 length: 14 residues. The V gene lost 5 bases and the J gene lost 4 bases, with 14 bases spanning the gap. Germline V gene lookup returns CDR1 SGHTA and CDR2 FQGNSA. In DNA form, the CDR3 reads TGTGCCAGCAGCGCCTACAGGGTGGGCACTGAAGCTTTCTTT. It is translated as CASSAYRVGTEAFF.

This clonotype came up a few times. This chain joins TRBV27 and TRBJ1-1, with no clear D. Germline loops: CDR1 MNHEY, CDR2 SMNVEV (reference sequence). V was cut by 7 bases and J by 4 bases, with 7 bases left in between. This CDR3 region has 11 residues. The CDR3 DNA reads as TGTGCCAGCAACTTAGGCACTGAAGCTTTCTTT. This sequence encodes CASNLGTEAFF.

The genes are TRBV6-2 or TRBV6-3 and TRBJ1-5; D possibly corresponds to TRBD1 (6 bases). Germline CDR1 is MNHEY and CDR2 is SVGEGT. The CDR3 length is 16 residues. The V and J ends lost 0 bases and 5 bases respectively, with 14 bases between them. CDR3 loop: CASSYSKGGGHQPQHF. The DNA of the CDR3 is TGTGCCAGCAGTTACTCGAAGGGGGGAGGGCATCAGCCCCAGCATTTT.

This sequence joins TRBV7-9 and TRBJ2-3; TRBD2 aligns across 9 bases. The length of the CDR3 is 15 residues. Losses at the gene ends were 3 bases for V and 6 bases for J; bases not matched to a gene: 7. Germline values: CDR1 SEHNR, CDR2 FQNEAQ (reference sequence). DNA for the CDR3: TGTGCCAGCAGCTTGGGCGGGGGGGAGTCGGATACGCAGTATTTT. As protein: CASSLGGGESDTQYF.

The rearrangement uses TRBV2 and TRBJ2-1; 8 bases agree with TRBD1. Unmatched junction bases numbered 5, after V lost 6 bases and J lost 4 bases. Germline assignment: CDR1 SNHLY and CDR2 FYNNEI. The CDR3 covers 14 residues. CDR3: CASRSTGEYNEQFF. CDR3 nucleotide sequence: TGTGCCAGCAGATCGACAGGGGAGTACAATGAGCAGTTCTTC.

Only a few counts were recorded for this clonotype. The chain combines TRBV4-3 with TRBJ2-3, with D possibly being TRBD2 (5 bases). Germline CDR1 and CDR2: LGHNA and YSLEER. This CDR3 contains 14 residues. V lost 0 bases and J 5 bases, leaving 9 bases between the germline ends. The CDR3 region has the DNA TGCGCCAGCAGCCAAGATCAGGAGGAAGATACGCAGTATTTT. Its protein is CASSQDQEEDTQYF.

This clonotype was found a few times. J is TRBJ1-1 and V is TRBV11-2; D unresolved. There are 19 residues in the CDR3. Germline V CDR1 and CDR2: SGHAT, FQNNGV. V lost 1 base, J lost 4 bases, and 25 bases lay in between. The CDR3 sequence: CASSLGAGPLARPGTEAFF. DNA of the CDR3: TGTGCCAGCAGCTTAGGTGCTGGGCCCCTCGCCCGGCCGGGCACTGAAGCTTTCTTT.

This sequence joins TRBV7-2 and TRBJ2-5; TRBD2 agrees at 7 bases. Looked up from germline, CDR1 is SGHTA and CDR2 is FQGNSA. Trimming removed 5 bases from V and 2 bases from J; junction bases left unmatched: 23. This CDR3 contains 20 residues. CDR3 bases: TGTGCCAGCAGCCCCCTTGATCAAGCGGGAATTCCCGGACGGCAAGAGACCCAGTACTTC. It translates to CASSPLDQAGIPGRQETQYF.

This sequence joins TRBV12-3 or TRBV12-4 and TRBJ1-2; TRBD1 aligns across 9 bases. V lost 4 bases, J lost 2 bases, and 8 bases stayed unmatched. The CDR3 length is 16 residues. The CDR3 loop reads CASSWGQGESNYGYTF. CDR3 DNA: TGTGCCAGCAGTTGGGGACAGGGAGAATCGAACTATGGCTACACCTTC.